The subject of this entry is one T cell receptor beta chain. Its specificity is not known. This sample is drawn from a study of cytomegalovirus exposure and HLA in healthy donors. About the research overall: An earlier analysis identified 120 million or so unique TCR beta sequences in approximately 190 million T cells.

CDR1 is SGDLS and CDR2 is YYNGEE in the germline V gene. The V gene end was trimmed by 6 bases and the J gene end by 0 bases; junction bases not matched to a gene: 13. The CDR3 covers 18 residues. The study ran its PCR with 60 Vbeta and 13 Jbeta primers. Repertoires were generated with immunoSEQ multiplex PCR, while TCRdb's copy carries only in-frame clones and drops some. The data contain 150,000 to 200,000 clones, 70% to 90% of them singletons. Study outcomes and limitations: Reports showed the classifier diagnosing cytomegalovirus status with high specificity and sensitivity.

The chain combines TRBV9 with TRBJ1-1, with 11 positions matching TRBD1. The receptor was isolated from a woman younger than 30 in good health and CMV-seronegative. Sequences were obtained from PBMCs. The CDR3 sequence is CASTLGTGGFALNTEAFF. In nucleotides, the CDR3 is TGTGCCAGCACCCTGGGGACAGGGGGTTTTGCATTGAACACTGAAGCTTTCTTT.